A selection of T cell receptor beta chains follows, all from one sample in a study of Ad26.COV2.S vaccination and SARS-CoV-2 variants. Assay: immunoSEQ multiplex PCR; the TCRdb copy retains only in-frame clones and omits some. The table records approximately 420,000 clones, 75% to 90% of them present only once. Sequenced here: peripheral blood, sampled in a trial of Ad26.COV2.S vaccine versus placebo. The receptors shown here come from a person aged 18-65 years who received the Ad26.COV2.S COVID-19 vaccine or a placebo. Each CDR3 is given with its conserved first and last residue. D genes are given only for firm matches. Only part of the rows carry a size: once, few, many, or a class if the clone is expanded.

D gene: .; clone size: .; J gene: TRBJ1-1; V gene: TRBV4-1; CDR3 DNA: TGCGCCAGCAGCCAGTTTGGGTCGGAGGACACTGAAGCTTTCTTT; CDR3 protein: CASSQFGSEDTEAFF
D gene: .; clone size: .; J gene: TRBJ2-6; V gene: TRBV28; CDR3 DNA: TGTGCCAGCAGGGGCTCTGGGGCCAACGTCCTGACTTTC; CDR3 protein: CASRGSGANVLTF
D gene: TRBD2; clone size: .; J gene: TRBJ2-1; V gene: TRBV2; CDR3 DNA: TGTGCCAGCAGCCAACTGACTAGCGGGGCTTACAATGAGCAGTTCTTC; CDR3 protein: CASSQLTSGAYNEQFF
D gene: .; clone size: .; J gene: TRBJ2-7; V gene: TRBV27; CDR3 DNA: TGTGCCAGCAGGCAGGGGCTGGCCTACGAGCAGTACTTC; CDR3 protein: CASRQGLAYEQYF
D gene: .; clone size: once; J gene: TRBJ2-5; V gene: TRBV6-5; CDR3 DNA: TGTGCCAGCAGTTACTCTGGACTATCTGAGACCCAGTACTTC; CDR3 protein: CASSYSGLSETQYF
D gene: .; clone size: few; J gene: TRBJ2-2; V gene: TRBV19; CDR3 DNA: TGTGCCAGTAGTATAACAGGGCCCAGCACCGGGGAGCTGTTTTTT; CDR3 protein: CASSITGPSTGELFF
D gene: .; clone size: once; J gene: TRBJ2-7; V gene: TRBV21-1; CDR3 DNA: TGTGCCAGCAGCAAAGGCCACAGGGGCTTGAACGAGCAGTACTTC; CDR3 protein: CASSKGHRGLNEQYF
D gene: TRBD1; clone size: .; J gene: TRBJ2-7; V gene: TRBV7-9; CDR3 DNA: TGTGCCAGCAGCCCCCGGGACAGGATCTACGAGCAGTACTTC; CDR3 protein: CASSPRDRIYEQYF
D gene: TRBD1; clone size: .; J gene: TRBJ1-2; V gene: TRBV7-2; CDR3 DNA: TGTGCCAGCAGCTTACAGGGGGCTAACTATGGCTACACCTTC; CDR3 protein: CASSLQGANYGYTF
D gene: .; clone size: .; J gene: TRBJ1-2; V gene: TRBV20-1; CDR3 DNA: TGCAGTGCTAGTAGTATAGGGGATGGCTACACCTTC; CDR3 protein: CSASSIGDGYTF
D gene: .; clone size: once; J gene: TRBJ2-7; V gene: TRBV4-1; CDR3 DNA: TGCGCCAGCAGCCATGCAGGGGTCTCCTACGAGCAGTACTTC; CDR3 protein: CASSHAGVSYEQYF
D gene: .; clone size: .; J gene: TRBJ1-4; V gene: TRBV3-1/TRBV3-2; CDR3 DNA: TGTGCCAGCAGCCAAGACGGGACGGATGAAAAACTGTTTTTT; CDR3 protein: CASSQDGTDEKLFF
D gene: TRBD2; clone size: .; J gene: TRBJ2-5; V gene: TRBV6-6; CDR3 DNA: TGTGCCAGCAGTCTCCGGACGGCTAGCGGGGGGCCCCATGGAACCCAGTACTTC; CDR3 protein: CASSLRTASGGPHGTQYF
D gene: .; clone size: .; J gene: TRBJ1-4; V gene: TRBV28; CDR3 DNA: TGTGCCAGCACCTCGACGGCAACTAATGAAAAACTGTTTTTT; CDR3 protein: CASTSTATNEKLFF
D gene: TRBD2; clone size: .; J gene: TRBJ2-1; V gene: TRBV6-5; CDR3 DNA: TGTGCCAGCAGTTCCGGGACTAGCGGAGGGAATGAGCAGTTCTTC; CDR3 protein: CASSSGTSGGNEQFF
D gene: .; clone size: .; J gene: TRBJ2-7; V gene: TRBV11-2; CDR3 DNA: TGTGCCAGCAGCTTAGATCAACTAGCCCCCTACGAGCAGTACTTC; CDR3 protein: CASSLDQLAPYEQYF
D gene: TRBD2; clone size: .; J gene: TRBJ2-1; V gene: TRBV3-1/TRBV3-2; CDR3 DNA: TGTGCCAGCACCCGGACTAGCGGGGGAGATGAGCAGTTCTTC; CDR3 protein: CASTRTSGGDEQFF
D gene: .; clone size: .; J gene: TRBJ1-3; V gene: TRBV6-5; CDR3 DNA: TGTGCCAGCAGTTACTCGATTTGGGGCTCTGGAAACACCATATATTTT; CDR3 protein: CASSYSIWGSGNTIYF
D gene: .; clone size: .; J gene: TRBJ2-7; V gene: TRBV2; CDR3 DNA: TGTGCCAGCAGGGAACGGTCGGGCGCCTACGAGCAGTACTTC; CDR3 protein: CASRERSGAYEQYF
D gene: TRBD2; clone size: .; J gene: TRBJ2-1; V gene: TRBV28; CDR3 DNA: TGTGCCAGCAGCACGCGGTCTAGCGGGGGGAATGAGCAGTTCTTC; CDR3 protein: CASSTRSSGGNEQFF
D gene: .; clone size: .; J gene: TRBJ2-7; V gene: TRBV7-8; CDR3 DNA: TGTGCCAGCAGCTCACCAAGGTCCAGGGTCTCCTACGAGCAGTACTTC; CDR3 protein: CASSSPRSRVSYEQYF
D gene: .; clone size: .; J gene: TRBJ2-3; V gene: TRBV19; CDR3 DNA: TGTGTCAGTAAACAGACTGGTTACGGCACAGATACGCAGTATTTT; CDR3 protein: CVSKQTGYGTDTQYF
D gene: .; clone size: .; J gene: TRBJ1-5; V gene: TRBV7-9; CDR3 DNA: TGTGCCAGCAGCTTGCCGGGGCAGCCCCAGCATTTT; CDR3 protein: CASSLPGQPQHF
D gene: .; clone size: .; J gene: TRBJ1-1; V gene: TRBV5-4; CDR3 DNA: TGTGCCAGCAGCTTTCCCCAAGGCCTCGCTTTCTTT; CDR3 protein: CASSFPQGLAFF
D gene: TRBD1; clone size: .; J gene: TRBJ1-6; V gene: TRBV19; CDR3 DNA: TGTGCCAGTAGCTTCCGGGACAGGATCTTTGGTTCACCCCTCCACTTT; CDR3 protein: CASSFRDRIFGSPLHF
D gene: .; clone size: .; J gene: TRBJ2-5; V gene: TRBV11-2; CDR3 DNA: TGTGCCAGCAGCTTAGAGCCGGGCCGAGGCGGAGAGACCCAGTACTTC; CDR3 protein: CASSLEPGRGGETQYF
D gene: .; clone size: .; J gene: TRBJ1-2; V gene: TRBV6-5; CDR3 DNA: TGTGCCAGCAGTTACTCAGCCGGGGAGTCCGCCTATGGCTACACCTTC; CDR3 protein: CASSYSAGESAYGYTF
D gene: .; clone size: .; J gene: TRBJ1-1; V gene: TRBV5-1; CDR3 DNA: TGCGCCAGCAGCTTGGCCGGGGCGCAGAACACTGAAGCTTTCTTT; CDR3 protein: CASSLAGAQNTEAFF
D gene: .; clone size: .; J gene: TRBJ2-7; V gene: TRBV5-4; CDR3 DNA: TGTGCCAGCAGCACGGGGGGCCAGGTCAAAGCCTCCTACGAGCAGTACTTC; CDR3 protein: CASSTGGQVKASYEQYF
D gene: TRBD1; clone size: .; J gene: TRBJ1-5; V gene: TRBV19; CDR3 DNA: TGTGCCAGTAGTATGGGGACAGGGCTAGGCGATCAGCCCCAGCATTTT; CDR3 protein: CASSMGTGLGDQPQHF
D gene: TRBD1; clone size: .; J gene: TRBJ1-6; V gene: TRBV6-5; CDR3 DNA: TGTGCCAGCAACCAACAGGGGGCAAATTCACCCCTCCACTTT; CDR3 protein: CASNQQGANSPLHF
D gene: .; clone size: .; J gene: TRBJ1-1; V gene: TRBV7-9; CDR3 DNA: TGTGCCAGCAGCTTAGGGAATTTCGGGGGAACTGAAGCTTTCTTT; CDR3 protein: CASSLGNFGGTEAFF
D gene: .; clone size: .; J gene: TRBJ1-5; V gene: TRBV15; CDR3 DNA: TGTGCCACCAGCAGAGTCCACGGGAATGAGGGTTGGCCCCAGCATTTT; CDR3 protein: CATSRVHGNEGWPQHF
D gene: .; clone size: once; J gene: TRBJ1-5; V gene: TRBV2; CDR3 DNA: TGTGCCAGCAGAAAGGATCAGCCCCAGCATTTT; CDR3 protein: CASRKDQPQHF
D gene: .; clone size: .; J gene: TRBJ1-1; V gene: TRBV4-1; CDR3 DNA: TGCGCCAGCAGCCAAGATTACGGGCCGTGGACTGAAGCTTTCTTT; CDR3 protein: CASSQDYGPWTEAFF
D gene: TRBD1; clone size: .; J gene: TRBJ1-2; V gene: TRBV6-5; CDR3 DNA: TGTGCCAGCAGTTACCACGGACAGGCAAACTATGGCTACACCTTC; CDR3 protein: CASSYHGQANYGYTF
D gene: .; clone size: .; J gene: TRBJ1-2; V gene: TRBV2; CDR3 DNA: TGTGCCAGCAGTGAAGCGCTTGCGGGCACCTTC; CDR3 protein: CASSEALAGTF
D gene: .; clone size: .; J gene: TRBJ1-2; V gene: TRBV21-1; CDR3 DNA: TGTGCCAGCATCAAAAAAAACAGGACTGCGGCCACTAACTATGGCTACACCTTC; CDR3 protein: CASIKKNRTAATNYGYTF
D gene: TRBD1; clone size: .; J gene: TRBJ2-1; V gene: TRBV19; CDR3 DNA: TGTGCCAGTAGTATATCAGGCCAGGGGGCTTGGAATGAGCAGTTCTTC; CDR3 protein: CASSISGQGAWNEQFF
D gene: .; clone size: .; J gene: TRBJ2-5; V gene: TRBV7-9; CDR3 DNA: TGTGCCAGCAGCTCGATAAGAGACAGCTACCAAGAGACCCAGTACTTC; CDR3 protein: CASSSIRDSYQETQYF
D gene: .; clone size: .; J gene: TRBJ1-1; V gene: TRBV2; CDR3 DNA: TGTGCCAGCAGTTTGTTTCGGGAAGGCACTGAAGCTTTCTTT; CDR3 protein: CASSLFREGTEAFF
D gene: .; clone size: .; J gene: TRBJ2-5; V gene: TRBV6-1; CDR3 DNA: TGTGCCAGCAGTGAAGGCGACCGCCAAGAGACCCAGTACTTC; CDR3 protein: CASSEGDRQETQYF
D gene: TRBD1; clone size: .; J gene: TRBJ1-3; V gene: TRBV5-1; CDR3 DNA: TGCGCCAGCAGCTTGGATGGACAGGGAGGCGGAAACACCATATATTTT; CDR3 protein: CASSLDGQGGGNTIYF
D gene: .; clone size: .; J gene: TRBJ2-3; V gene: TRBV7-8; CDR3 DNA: TGTGCCAGCAGCACCCTAGTGAATACGCAGTATTTT; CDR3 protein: CASSTLVNTQYF
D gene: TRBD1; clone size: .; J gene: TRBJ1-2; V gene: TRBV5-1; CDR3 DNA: TGCGCCAGCACCCCGTCGACAGGGAAGGGCTACACCTTC; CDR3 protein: CASTPSTGKGYTF
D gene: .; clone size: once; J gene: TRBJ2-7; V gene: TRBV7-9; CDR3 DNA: TGTGCCAGCAGCCCCTGGGGTTACGAGCAGTACTTC; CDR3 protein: CASSPWGYEQYF
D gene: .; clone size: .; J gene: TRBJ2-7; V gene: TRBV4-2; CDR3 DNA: TGTGCCAGCAGCCAAGGGTGGCGGGGTCCCTCCTACGAGCAGTACTTC; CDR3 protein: CASSQGWRGPSYEQYF
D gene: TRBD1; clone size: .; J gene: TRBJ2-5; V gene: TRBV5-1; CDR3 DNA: TGCGCCAGCAGCTTACAGACAGGGAAACCCCAAGAGACCCAGTACTTC; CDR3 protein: CASSLQTGKPQETQYF
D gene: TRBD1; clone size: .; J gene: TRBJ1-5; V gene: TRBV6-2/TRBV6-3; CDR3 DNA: TGTGCCAGCAGTTACATTTCGGGACAGCCGTCGGTTGAGCCCCAGCATTTT; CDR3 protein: CASSYISGQPSVEPQHF
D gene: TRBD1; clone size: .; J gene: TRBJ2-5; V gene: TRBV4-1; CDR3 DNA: TGCGCCAGCAGCCACCCGGGACAGGGGCAAGAGACCCAGTACTTC; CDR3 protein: CASSHPGQGQETQYF
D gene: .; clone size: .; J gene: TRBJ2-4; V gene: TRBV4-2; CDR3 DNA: TGTGCCAGCAGCCAGGTACTAGCCAAAAACATTCAGTACTTC; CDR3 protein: CASSQVLAKNIQYF
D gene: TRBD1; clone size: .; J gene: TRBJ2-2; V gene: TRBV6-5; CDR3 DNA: TGTGCCAGCAGCTTCCGGGACAGGGATGGCGGGGAGCTGTTTTTT; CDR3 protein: CASSFRDRDGGELFF